The 12 T cell receptor beta chains listed next were all sequenced from one sample in a study of CD4 T cells in relation to SARS-CoV-2 and coronaviruses. Unexposed donor CD4+ T cells date from about 2011-2019, before the COVID-19 pandemic. The data were produced by immunoSEQ multiplex PCR, yet TCRdb's version contains in-frame clones alone and is incomplete. The sample contains around 69,000 clones, over 90% of which appear only once. Sequencing used naive CD4+ T cells from PBMCs. Subset given: naive CD4+ T cells isolated by negative enrichment. Receptors were obtained from a human donor in good health.

CDR3 amino acids: CASSLAGGNEKLFF. DNA of the CDR3: TGCGCCAGCAGCTTGGCAGGGGGCAATGAAAAACTGTTTTTT. V usage is TRBV5-1 and J usage is TRBJ1-4; 8 bases line up with TRBD1. The CDR3 loop spans 14 amino acids. Looked up from germline, CDR1 is SGHRS and CDR2 is YFSETQ. The V segment lost 0 bases and the J segment 5 bases; nucleotides outside the gene matches: 0.

This clone was found a few times. The rearrangement links TRBV24-1 to TRBJ2-6; D gene unclear. The germline CDR1 and CDR2 sequences are KGHDR and SFDVKD. The CDR3 extends over 17 amino acids. The germline V and J ends were trimmed by 3 bases and 4 bases, with 15 bases remaining between them. CDR3 bases: TGTGCCACCAGTGATCGTACCCTACTCACGGGGGCCAACGTCCTGACTTTC. Encoded protein: CATSDRTLLTGANVLTF.

The chain is built from TRBV18 and TRBJ2-2; the D gene is possibly TRBD1 (5 bases). Germline loops: CDR1 KGHSH, CDR2 LQKENI. The CDR3 extends over 17 amino acids. V lost 5 bases and J 5 bases, leaving 21 bases between the germline ends. The CDR3 loop reads CASSSRDKGSTTGELFF. Written as DNA, the CDR3 is TGTGCCAGCTCATCCCGAGACAAGGGGTCCACGACCGGGGAGCTGTTTTTT.

The chain employs TRBV7-2 and TRBJ2-3; D is unclear. With 5 bases removed from V and 2 bases from J, the gap between germline ends came to 14 bases. The CDR3 has 15 amino acids. Germline V gene data show CDR1 as SGHTA and CDR2 as FQGNSA. The CDR3 reads CASSPWAAFTDTQYF. The CDR3 region has the DNA TGTGCCAGCAGCCCCTGGGCAGCGTTCACAGATACGCAGTATTTT.

The chain recombines TRBV18 with TRBJ2-5; D possibly corresponds to TRBD2 (5 bases). The length of the CDR3 is 15 residues. The germline V gene has CDR1 KGHSH and CDR2 LQKENI. V lost 1 base to trimming and J lost 2 bases, with 11 bases between them. The CDR3 bases are TGTGCCAGCTCACCACTCGGGGTGACACAAGAGACCCAGTACTTC. Encoded protein: CASSPLGVTQETQYF.

The genes are TRBV10-1 and TRBJ2-7; 7 bases match TRBD2. With 5 bases clipped from V and 4 bases from J, the junction kept 8 bases outside the gene matches. From germline, CDR1 is WNHNN and CDR2 SYGVQD (reference sequence). This CDR3 contains 14 residues. CDR3 amino acids: CASSTGTNSYEQYF. CDR3 bases: TGCGCCAGCAGTACCGGGACTAACTCGTACGAGCAGTACTTC.

Only a few counts were recorded for this clone. The same CDR3 arises from other DNA sequences in this sample as well. V gene TRBV3-1 (or the pseudogene TRBV3-2) combines with J gene TRBJ1-2, with D uncertain. The germline gives CDR1 LGHDT, CDR2 YNNKEL (reference sequence). Trimming pared 1 base from V and 8 bases from J, leaving 11 bases between. The CDR3 length is 13 residues. CDR3 in amino acids: CASSQGAFYGYTF. The CDR3 DNA reads TGTGCCAGCAGCCAAGGGGCCTTTTACGGCTACACCTTC.

In this sample, this clone turned up once. The chain uses TRBV2 and TRBJ2-7; D uncertain. Trimming cost V 8 bases and J 3 bases, with 14 bases left between them. The CDR3 has 13 amino acids. Germline V gene sequence: CDR1 SNHLY, CDR2 FYNNEI. CDR3 region: CASCGRIDYEQYF. In DNA, the CDR3 is TGTGCCAGCTGCGGACGGATCGACTACGAGCAGTACTTC.

This clone appeared a single time. The V call is TRBV11-2, the J call TRBJ2-7; TRBD2 aligns across 11 bases. From germline, CDR1 is SGHAT and CDR2 FQNNGV. V shed 6 bases and J 4 bases; nucleotides not matched to a gene: 8. The length of the CDR3 is 15 residues. The CDR3 DNA is TGTGCCAGCAGTTCAACTAGCGGGAGTTCTTACGAGCAGTACTTC. Protein sequence: CASSSTSGSSYEQYF.

This chain joins TRBV4-2 and TRBJ2-1, with 9 bases that match TRBD2. The CDR3 loop spans 16 amino acids. Germline V gene sequence: CDR1 LGHNA, CDR2 YNFKEQ. V lost 6 bases and J lost 4; bases outside the gene matches: 10. CDR3: CASRRDGTSRYNEQFF. The CDR3 DNA reads as TGTGCCAGCAGGCGAGACGGGACTAGCAGATACAATGAGCAGTTCTTC.

The rearrangement joins TRBV19 to TRBJ2-1, with 11 nucleotides matching TRBD2. J was trimmed by 10 bases and V by 3 bases; bases with no gene match: 11. Germline V gene data show CDR1 as LNHDA and CDR2 as SQIVND (reference sequence). The CDR3 contains 16 residues. The CDR3 bases are TGTGCCAGTAGTATTAGCGGGAGGGTAAGCGTTAGAGAGCAGTTCTTC. Its protein product is CASSISGRVSVREQFF.

The chain combines TRBV18 with TRBJ1-6, with 10 nucleotides matching TRBD1. J was trimmed by 9 bases and V by 6 bases; bases with no gene match: 5. This CDR3 has 14 residues. The germline V gene encodes CDR1 KGHSH and CDR2 LQKENI. The CDR3 sequence is CASSLGQGSSPLHF. The CDR3 bases are TGTGCCAGCTCCCTGGGACAGGGGTCTTCACCCCTCCACTTT.